The 19 T cell receptor beta chains reported below all come from one sample, sequenced in a study of T-cell memory formation after mild COVID-19. MiXCR, applied by TCRdb to the 5' RACE reads, yields one record per CDR3 protein. The sample has 55,000 to 75,000 distinct CDR3 sequences; around a quarter are singletons. The sample comprised PBMCs or a T cell subset sorted from them (not recorded which). These receptors all come from a man aged 18 to 30 who had mild COVID-19 (a few samples of this study predate the infection). Cell type and time point are not known.

In its sample, this clonotype was seen a few times. This rearrangement joins TRBV12-3 or TRBV12-4 to TRBJ2-1; TRBD1 or TRBD2 may be the D gene (7 bases each). Trimming cost V 6 bases and J 4 bases, with 25 bases left between them. The CDR3 spans 18 residues. The chain's CDR3 is CASRPSLGQGGGYNEQFF. In DNA, the CDR3 is TGTGCCAGCAGACCGTCCCTAGGGCAGGGGGGGGGATACAATGAGCAGTTCTTC.

The J gene is TRBJ2-2, the V gene TRBV30, with a weak D call TRBD2 (5 bases). V was trimmed by 1 base and J by 5 bases, leaving 14 bases between them. Germline CDR1 is GTSNPN and CDR2 is SVGIG (reference sequence). This CDR3 has 15 residues. CDR3 amino acids: CAWSGERVRTGELFF. CDR3 nucleotide sequence: TGTGCCTGGAGTGGGGAGAGAGTTCGGACCGGGGAGCTGTTTTTT.

The chain has TRBV4-3 and TRBJ2-5, with TRBD2 matching over 12 bases. This CDR3 spans 15 amino acids. CDR1 LGHNA and CDR2 YSLEER come from the germline V gene. Germline trimming cut 1 base from V and 5 bases from J; bases unmatched to any gene: 2. CDR3 bases: TGCGCCAGCAGCCAAGCTAGCGGGGGGGCGGAGACCCAGTACTTC. It encodes CASSQASGGAETQYF.

The chain carries TRBV6-5 and TRBJ1-5; no clear D gene. This CDR3 comprises 13 residues. Trimming took off 3 bases at V and 7 bases at J, with 10 bases between the two ends. The germline V gene encodes CDR1 MNHEY and CDR2 SVGAGI. CDR3 residues: CASSYAARQPQHF. In DNA form, the CDR3 reads TGTGCCAGCAGTTATGCGGCGCGCCAGCCCCAGCATTTT.

The gene calls are TRBV15 and TRBJ2-7, with D perhaps matching TRBD2 (5 bases). Trimming pared 4 bases from V and 6 bases from J, leaving 10 bases between. Germline CDR1 is LNHNV and CDR2 is YYDKDF (reference sequence). CDR3 length: 12 amino acids. CDR3 sequence: CATSKDFREQYF. CDR3 sequence (DNA): TGTGCCACCAGCAAGGACTTTCGCGAGCAGTACTTC.

This clonotype has a handful of counts. The V call is TRBV5-6, the J call TRBJ2-5; D call uncertain. This CDR3 comprises 15 residues. Germline V gene lookup returns CDR1 SGHDT and CDR2 YYEEEE. The V end was cut by 0 bases, the J end by 1 base, with 10 bases between. In DNA form, the CDR3 reads TGTGCCAGCAGCTTGGGTGGCGGCAGCCAAGAGACCCAGTACTTC. Translation: CASSLGGGSQETQYF.

This clonotype showed up just a few times. The V gene is TRBV7-6, the J gene TRBJ2-7; TRBD1 might be the D (6 bases). V was trimmed by 4 bases and J by 6 bases, leaving 16 bases between them. Per germline, CDR1 SGHVS and CDR2 FNYEAQ. The length of the CDR3 is 14 residues. The DNA of the CDR3 is TGTGCCAGCAGCTCAGAGGACAGAGCGGTCGAGCAGTACTTC. Residues: CASSSEDRAVEQYF.

This clonotype came up a few times. This sequence joins TRBV5-5 and TRBJ2-7; 9 nucleotides agree with TRBD2. From germline, CDR1 is SGHKS and CDR2 YYEKEE (reference sequence). The CDR3 consists of 14 residues. J was trimmed by 3 bases and V by 4 bases; bases with no gene match: 5. CDR3: CASSLLAGSYEQYF. The CDR3 region has the DNA TGTGCCAGCAGCCTCCTAGCGGGGAGCTACGAGCAGTACTTC.

The rearrangement joins TRBV6-5 to TRBJ2-5, with TRBD1 identical over 9 bases. The CDR3 loop spans 15 amino acids. CDR1 is MNHEY and CDR2 is SVGAGI in the germline V gene. With V trimmed by 2 bases and J by 4 bases, 5 bases remained unmatched. As DNA, the CDR3 is TGTGCCAGCAGTTACCTGAAGACAGGGGGAGAGACCCAGTACTTC. It specifies CASSYLKTGGETQYF.

This clonotype was counted at least ten times. The V and J genes are TRBV3-1 and TRBJ2-3; D gene unclear. Trimming left V 1 base short and J 6 bases short, with 14 bases between. CDR1 is LGHDT and CDR2 is YNNKEL in the germline V gene (reference sequence). The CDR3 spans 15 residues. The CDR3 sequence: CASSQGNLETDTQYF. In DNA, the CDR3 is TGTGCCAGCAGCCAAGGAAATCTAGAGACGGATACGCAGTATTTT.

The CDR3 sequence is CASSPQGTGAYEQYF. The DNA of the CDR3 is TGTGCCAGCAGTCCCCAGGGGACAGGGGCATACGAGCAGTACTTC. The chain employs TRBV12-3 or TRBV12-4 and TRBJ2-7, with TRBD1 identical over 10 bases. Germline trimming cut 5 bases from V and 4 bases from J; bases unmatched to any gene: 8. CDR3 length equals 15 residues.

The table lists this clonotype with a few counts. J is TRBJ2-1 and V is TRBV6-5, with a tentative D call TRBD2 (6 bases). This CDR3 spans 13 amino acids. Germline lookup yields CDR1 MNHEY and CDR2 SVGAGI. Trimming removed 5 bases at V and 5 bases at J, with 10 bases between. The CDR3 protein is CASSRDFDNEQFF. CDR3 DNA sequence: TGTGCCAGCAGTCGGGACTTCGACAATGAGCAGTTCTTC.

This clonotype was observed a few times. The CDR3 DNA reads TGTGCCAGCAGTTACTCCGCACCAGAGGATGGCTACACCTTC. This encodes CASSYSAPEDGYTF. The chain is built from TRBV6-5 and TRBJ1-2; no clear D gene. The CDR3 loop spans 14 amino acids. Trimming took 0 bases from V and 6 from J, leaving 11 bases between them. The germline V gene encodes CDR1 MNHEY and CDR2 SVGAGI.

This clonotype showed up just a few times. The chain links TRBV7-8 to TRBJ2-3; weak D call: TRBD2 (6 bases). Germline loops: CDR1 SGHVS, CDR2 FQNEAQ. V was pared by 0 bases and J by 2 bases, with 15 bases between. The CDR3 covers 17 residues. The CDR3 nucleotides are TGTGCCAGCAGCTTAGCAATCGGGAGCGGCTTCACAGATACGCAGTATTTT. Its translation is CASSLAIGSGFTDTQYF. The full variable domain, its missing parts supplied by reference TRBV7-8 and TRBJ2-3, is GAGVSQSPRYKVAKRGQDVALRCDPISGHVSLFWYQQALGQGPEFLTYFQNEAQLDKSGLPSDRFFAERPEGSVSTLKIQRTQQEDSAVYLCASSLAIGSGFTDTQYFGPGTRLTVL.

The sample holds a few counts of this clonotype. This chain joins TRBV6-2 or TRBV6-3 and TRBJ1-5; D is ambiguous. The CDR3 runs to 13 residues. The V gene's germline CDR1 is MNHEY and CDR2 SVGEGT. V was shortened by 4 bases and J by 4 bases, with 8 bases between the two germline ends. CDR3: CASSWVKNQPQHF. The DNA for the CDR3 is TGTGCCAGCAGTTGGGTCAAGAATCAGCCCCAGCATTTT.

This clonotype was seen more than once but under ten times. The genes are TRBV2 and TRBJ1-2, with D possibly TRBD1 on 5 matching bases. V was shortened by 4 bases and J by 4 bases, with 10 bases between the two germline ends. Germline CDR1 is SNHLY and CDR2 is FYNNEI. The CDR3 sequence is 13 residues long. CDR3: CASSVQAAYGYTF. In DNA, the CDR3 is TGTGCCAGCAGTGTACAGGCTGCCTATGGCTACACCTTC.

The chain recombines TRBV29-1 with TRBJ2-2; D gene unclear. CDR3 length equals 11 residues. Germline CDR1 reads SQVTM; CDR2 reads ANQGSEA. V was clipped by 4 bases and J by 6 bases, with 6 bases between them. The CDR3 loop reads CSVARPGELFF. CDR3 nucleotides: TGCAGCGTTGCCCGGCCCGGGGAGCTGTTTTTT.

This clonotype was detected a few times. The chain recombines TRBV12-3 or TRBV12-4 with TRBJ2-3; the D gene is possibly TRBD1 (5 bases). The CDR3 contains 15 residues. V lost 0 bases to trimming and J lost 0 bases, with 7 bases between them. The CDR3 is CASSLATASTDTQYF. The CDR3 DNA reads as TGTGCCAGCAGTTTAGCGACAGCTAGCACAGATACGCAGTATTTT.

This clonotype was seen a handful of times. V is TRBV18 and J is TRBJ1-4; D might be TRBD1 (6 bases). The V gene's germline CDR1 is KGHSH and CDR2 LQKENI. The length of the CDR3 is 18 residues. V was trimmed by 3 bases and J by 0 bases, leaving 17 bases between them. CDR3 loop: CASSPSVGGVATNEKLFF. The DNA of the CDR3 is TGTGCCAGCTCACCCTCGGTGGGGGGCGTCGCAACTAATGAAAAACTGTTTTTT.